Below, one T cell receptor beta chain is given with its context. Antigen specificity is unknown. These data are taken from a study of Ad26.COV2.S vaccination and SARS-CoV-2 variants. This table comes from immunoSEQ multiplex PCR, and its TCRdb copy is limited to in-frame clones, with some not included. The table lists 400,000 to 450,000 clones, around 90% of them singletons. This CDR3 is built from 13 residues. Germline CDR1 is MNHEY and CDR2 is SVGAGI. J was trimmed by 4 bases and V by 7 bases; bases with no gene match: 7. General study points: In TCR breadth and depth analyses, total T cell responses may have been underestimated. Reportedly, spike-specific CD8+ and CD4+ T cell responses achieved substantial breadth once vaccination had taken place.

The treatment is: around 19 received Ad26.COV2.S at low or high dose, single or two shots; 5 received placebo; per-sample allocation not given. The samples date from day 63 after the first vaccine or placebo injection. Boston hosted the donor, who was an adult aged 18-55 years. The sequence was collected from a person between 18 and 65 years old who received the Ad26.COV2.S COVID-19 vaccine or a placebo. The sequencing here drew on peripheral blood, taken in a trial of Ad26.COV2.S vaccine versus placebo. The rearrangement joins TRBV6-5 to TRBJ2-7, with TRBD1 matching over 7 bases. Here the CDR3 DNA reads TGTGCCAGCATCCGGACAGGAGTGTACGAGCAGTACTTC. Amino acid sequence: CASIRTGVYEQYF.